Listed below are T cell receptor beta chains from one sample, sequenced in a study of CD4 T cells in relation to SARS-CoV-2 and coronaviruses. Data came from immunoSEQ multiplex PCR; TCRdb stores just in-frame clones and leaves some out. The sample shows about 60,000 clones, about 91% of them seen only once. What was sequenced was naive CD4+ T cells from PBMCs. These receptors were collected from an adult with COVID-19. Each CDR3 is given with its conserved first and last residue. Each record gives: V gene, clone size, J gene, D gene, CDR3 DNA, CDR3 protein. D genes are given only for firm matches. The size field is filled for only some rows; it gives once, few, many or a size class.

>TRBV7-5|-|TRBJ2-2|-
TGTGCCAGAAGCTTTGGAGAACGTGGGGGCGGGGAGCTGTTTTTT
CARSFGERGGGELFF
>TRBV11-3|few|TRBJ1-1|-
TGTGCCAGCAGCTCCGGGCAGGACACTGAAGCTTTCTTT
CASSSGQDTEAFF
>TRBV3-1/TRBV3-2|once|TRBJ1-5|-
TGTGCCAGCAGCCAAGAAGGAGGGTTGTCCCAGCATTTT
CASSQEGGLSQHF
>TRBV28|-|TRBJ2-7|-
TGTGCCAGCAGTTTTCAGTACGAGCAGTACTTC
CASSFQYEQYF
>TRBV30|-|TRBJ2-2|TRBD1
TGTGCCTGGAGCCCCCCGAGGCCCGGACAGGGGGTATATACCGGGGAGCTGTTTTTT
CAWSPPRPGQGVYTGELFF
>TRBV28|-|TRBJ2-3|TRBD2
TGTGCCAGCAGGGCGGGAGGGCTGTCAGATACGCAGTATTTT
CASRAGGLSDTQYF
>TRBV20-1|-|TRBJ1-1|-
TGCAGTGCTAGTAAGGGAAACACTGAAGCTTTCTTT
CSASKGNTEAFF
>TRBV4-1|-|TRBJ2-3|-
TGCGCCAGCAGCCACCCGGGACTTAGCACAGATACGCAGTATTTT
CASSHPGLSTDTQYF
>TRBV9|-|TRBJ2-5|-
TGTGCCAGCAGCGTAGGAGGTGGGGGAAGAACTCGCCAAGAGACCCAGTACTTC
CASSVGGGGRTRQETQYF
>TRBV14|-|TRBJ1-1|-
TGTGCAACAAGCCGGGAGATGAACACTGAAGCTTTCTTT
CATSREMNTEAFF
>TRBV27|-|TRBJ2-1|TRBD2
TGTGCCAGCAGTCGACTAGCGGGGGCCTCCTACAATGAGCAGTTCTTC
CASSRLAGASYNEQFF
>TRBV6-1|-|TRBJ2-5|-
TGTGCCAGCAGTGAAGCACGGGAGACCCAGTACTTC
CASSEARETQYF
>TRBV18|-|TRBJ1-5|-
TGTGCCAGCTCACGCGATAGCAATCAGCCCCAGCATTTT
CASSRDSNQPQHF
>TRBV25-1|-|TRBJ2-5|-
TGTGCCAGCAGTGTCCAGGGAAGAGAGACCCAGTACTTC
CASSVQGRETQYF
>TRBV5-4|-|TRBJ2-5|-
TGTGCCAGCAGCGCGGAAGGTTGGAGAGGAGAGACCCAGTACTTC
CASSAEGWRGETQYF
>TRBV7-2|once|TRBJ2-2|-
TGTGCCAGCAGCACAGGTGGGGTGCCCGCCGGGGAGCTGTTTTTT
CASSTGGVPAGELFF
>TRBV5-4|-|TRBJ2-5|-
TGTGCCAGCAGCGACGGACGAGAGGAAGAGACCCAGTACTTC
CASSDGREEETQYF
>TRBV18|-|TRBJ2-1|-
TGTGCCAGCTCAGTGACAGCCTCGGATTATTACAATGAGCAGTTCTTC
CASSVTASDYYNEQFF
>TRBV9|-|TRBJ1-2|-
TGTGCCAGCAGCGTAAGTGGGGCTGACTATGGCTACACCTTC
CASSVSGADYGYTF
>TRBV28|-|TRBJ2-6|-
TGTGCCAGCAGTAAACGGCCTCGGGGCAGGCATTTCGACTCTGGGGCCAACGTCCTGACTTTC
CASSKRPRGRHFDSGANVLTF
>TRBV28|-|TRBJ1-2|-
TGTGCCAGCAGCCTAAACCTAGGGGCGGCGGAAAACTATGGCTACACCTTC
CASSLNLGAAENYGYTF
>TRBV10-3|once|TRBJ1-1|-
TGTGCCATCAGAGACAGTCTCACGAGGGATACTGAAGCTTTCTTT
CAIRDSLTRDTEAFF
>TRBV28|-|TRBJ2-7|TRBD1
TGTGCCAGCAGTTTATGGACAGGGACCGACTCCTACGAGCAGTACTTC
CASSLWTGTDSYEQYF
>TRBV10-3|-|TRBJ1-5|-
TGTGCCATCAGTGAAACGGGTAGCAATCAGCCCCAGCATTTT
CAISETGSNQPQHF
>TRBV24-1|-|TRBJ1-3|-
TGTGCCACCAGCATCCCCGGTTCCTCTGGAAACACCATATATTTT
CATSIPGSSGNTIYF
>TRBV7-9|-|TRBJ1-4|TRBD1
TGTGCCAGCAGCCTACGGACAGGGGTTGCAACTAATGAAAAACTGTTTTTT
CASSLRTGVATNEKLFF
>TRBV15|-|TRBJ1-2|-
TGTGCCACCAGCAGAGATCCGGGGGGCGTGGGCTACACCTTC
CATSRDPGGVGYTF
>TRBV19|-|TRBJ2-7|-
TGTGCCAGTAGTACCGGACGGTCCTCCTACGAGCAGTACTTC
CASSTGRSSYEQYF
>TRBV2|-|TRBJ1-4|TRBD1
TGTGCCAGCAGGGAGGGGACAGGGGGTAATGAAAAACTGTTTTTT
CASREGTGGNEKLFF
>TRBV6-5|few|TRBJ1-5|-
TGTGCCAGCTCGCGGACAGAAAATCAGCCCCAGCATTTT
CASSRTENQPQHF
>TRBV4-1|-|TRBJ1-1|-
TGCGCCAGCAGCCAAACGACGGTGAACACTGAAGCTTTCTTT
CASSQTTVNTEAFF
>TRBV21-1|once|TRBJ2-7|-
TGTGCCAGCAGCAAAGCCCGGGACAGGGCGGCTAGCGGGAGGCTCCACGAGCAGTACTTC
CASSKARDRAASGRLHEQYF
>TRBV3-1/TRBV3-2|-|TRBJ2-1|-
TGTGCCAGCAGCCGATACAGTGTAATGGAGCAGTTCTTC
CASSRYSVMEQFF
>TRBV3-1/TRBV3-2|-|TRBJ2-2|-
TGTGCCAGCAGCCAAGAGCGGGGTACAGGAGGGAACACCGGGGAGCTGTTTTTT
CASSQERGTGGNTGELFF
>TRBV7-6|-|TRBJ1-4|-
TGTGCCAGCAGCTTAGCTGGATTTAGCGGTGAAAAACTGTTTTTT
CASSLAGFSGEKLFF
>TRBV2|-|TRBJ1-2|-
TGTGCCAGCCTCGACAGGAGAGGCTACACCTTC
CASLDRRGYTF
>TRBV27|-|TRBJ2-5|-
TGTGCCAGCAGTCCCCAAAGCAGGCGGGAGACCCAGTACTTC
CASSPQSRRETQYF
>TRBV6-6|once|TRBJ2-7|-
TGTGCCAGCAGTTACTACCAGACCTCCTACGAGCAGTACTTC
CASSYYQTSYEQYF
>TRBV6-2/TRBV6-3|-|TRBJ2-6|TRBD2
TGTGCCAGCAGTTCGCGGGAGTGGCAGGACCTACTCTGGTGGGCCAACGTCCTGACTTTC
CASSSREWQDLLWWANVLTF